The rows below give T cell receptor beta chains drawn from one sample of a study of neoadjuvant anti-PD-1 for oral cavity cancer. TCRdb keeps only in-frame clones here, not all; method: immunoSEQ multiplex PCR. The sample shows some 70,000 clones, about 85% of them seen only once. Sample: PBMCs, taken after nivolumab (anti-PD-1) treatment. The receptor source for this set is a person between 40 and 85 years old with oral cavity squamous cell carcinoma. CDR3s include the opening cysteine and the closing phenylalanine or tryptophan. D genes are given only for firm matches. Only some rows state a clone size, as once, few, many or a class for expanded clones.

cdr3_aa: CASSLMQPSSYEQYF
cdr3_nt: TGTGCCAGCAGCTTAATGCAACCTAGCTCCTACGAGCAGTACTTC
d_call: NA
v_call: TRBV11-2
j_call: TRBJ2-7
clone_size: NA

cdr3_aa: CAWSKGEWGTDTQYF
cdr3_nt: TGTGCCTGGAGTAAAGGGGAGTGGGGCACAGATACGCAGTATTTT
d_call: NA
v_call: TRBV30
j_call: TRBJ2-3
clone_size: NA

cdr3_aa: CASSGISGSLEEQYF
cdr3_nt: TGTGCCAGTAGTGGAATTAGCGGGAGTCTGGAAGAGCAGTACTTC
d_call: TRBD2
v_call: TRBV19
j_call: TRBJ2-7
clone_size: NA

cdr3_aa: CSVGGEGPLREQYF
cdr3_nt: TGCAGCGTTGGAGGTGAAGGACCACTACGAGAGCAGTACTTC
d_call: NA
v_call: TRBV29-1
j_call: TRBJ2-7
clone_size: few

cdr3_aa: CASSFTAGKSREQYF
cdr3_nt: TGTGCCAGCAGCTTTACTGCGGGAAAATCTCGAGAGCAGTACTTC
d_call: NA
v_call: TRBV11-1
j_call: TRBJ2-7
clone_size: once

cdr3_aa: CAISDTLAASTDTQYF
cdr3_nt: TGTGCCATCAGTGACACGCTAGCGGCAAGCACAGATACGCAGTATTTT
d_call: TRBD2
v_call: TRBV10-3
j_call: TRBJ2-3
clone_size: once

cdr3_aa: CASSYITGGEQFF
cdr3_nt: TGTGCCAGCAGCTATATAACAGGAGGTGAGCAGTTCTTC
d_call: NA
v_call: TRBV11-3
j_call: TRBJ2-1
clone_size: NA

cdr3_aa: CAISEPSLSDSQETQYF
cdr3_nt: TGTGCCATCAGTGAGCCGAGTCTCTCGGACAGTCAAGAGACCCAGTACTTC
d_call: NA
v_call: TRBV10-3
j_call: TRBJ2-5
clone_size: NA

cdr3_aa: CASSFSRSLGYTF
cdr3_nt: TGTGCCAGCAGCTTCTCTCGGAGCCTAGGCTACACCTTC
d_call: NA
v_call: TRBV7-2
j_call: TRBJ1-2
clone_size: few

cdr3_aa: CASSLGDAITDTQYF
cdr3_nt: TGTGCCAGCAGCTTAGGGGACGCTATCACAGATACGCAGTATTTT
d_call: NA
v_call: TRBV11-2
j_call: TRBJ2-3
clone_size: NA

cdr3_aa: CASAPSRGNEQYF
cdr3_nt: TGTGCCAGCGCGCCCTCCAGGGGAAACGAGCAGTACTTC
d_call: NA
v_call: TRBV6-5
j_call: TRBJ2-7
clone_size: NA

cdr3_aa: CASSKEGPGNTQYF
cdr3_nt: TGTGCCAGCAGTAAGGAAGGGCCCGGGAATACGCAGTATTTT
d_call: NA
v_call: TRBV6-4
j_call: TRBJ2-3
clone_size: NA

cdr3_aa: CASIGGGLNEQFF
cdr3_nt: TGTGCCAGCATCGGCGGGGGCCTAAATGAGCAGTTCTTC
d_call: NA
v_call: TRBV6-5
j_call: TRBJ2-1
clone_size: few

cdr3_aa: CASGAGYTF
cdr3_nt: TGTGCCTCCGGGGCCGGCTACACCTTC
d_call: NA
v_call: TRBV30
j_call: TRBJ1-2
clone_size: NA

cdr3_aa: CASSYSTITYEQYF
cdr3_nt: TGTGCCAGCAGTTACTCAACTATTACCTACGAGCAGTACTTC
d_call: NA
v_call: TRBV6-6
j_call: TRBJ2-7
clone_size: NA

cdr3_aa: CASSKRDGTGTEAFF
cdr3_nt: TGTGCCAGCAGCAAGCGGGACGGAACGGGCACTGAAGCTTTCTTT
d_call: NA
v_call: TRBV7-3
j_call: TRBJ1-1
clone_size: NA

cdr3_aa: CASSLRGTNTGELFF
cdr3_nt: TGTGCCAGCAGTCTCCGGGGGACGAACACCGGGGAGCTGTTTTTT
d_call: NA
v_call: TRBV28
j_call: TRBJ2-2
clone_size: NA

cdr3_aa: CASHPPGQPYGYTF
cdr3_nt: TGTGCCAGCCACCCCCCGGGACAGCCCTATGGCTACACCTTC
d_call: TRBD1
v_call: TRBV5-4
j_call: TRBJ1-2
clone_size: few

cdr3_aa: CASAEGGYEQYF
cdr3_nt: TGCGCCAGCGCCGAGGGGGGATACGAGCAGTACTTC
d_call: NA
v_call: TRBV5-1
j_call: TRBJ2-7
clone_size: NA

cdr3_aa: CASSFSDLLNEQFF
cdr3_nt: TGTGCCAGCAGTTTTTCGGACCTCCTCAATGAGCAGTTCTTC
d_call: NA
v_call: TRBV27
j_call: TRBJ2-1
clone_size: NA

cdr3_aa: CASSVQGTVNTEAFF
cdr3_nt: TGTGCCAGCAGCGTTCAGGGGACGGTGAACACTGAAGCTTTCTTT
d_call: NA
v_call: TRBV7-6
j_call: TRBJ1-1
clone_size: NA

cdr3_aa: CAWSLGDTQYF
cdr3_nt: TGTGCCTGGAGTCTCGGAGATACGCAGTATTTT
d_call: NA
v_call: TRBV30
j_call: TRBJ2-3
clone_size: NA

cdr3_aa: CASSKDWGRETQYF
cdr3_nt: TGTGCCAGCAGCAAAGATTGGGGGCGGGAGACCCAGTACTTC
d_call: NA
v_call: TRBV21-1
j_call: TRBJ2-5
clone_size: NA

cdr3_aa: CAISEGGGGDTQYF
cdr3_nt: TGTGCCATCAGTGAAGGGGGGGGAGGGGATACGCAGTATTTT
d_call: NA
v_call: TRBV10-3
j_call: TRBJ2-3
clone_size: NA

cdr3_aa: CASSGGLAELGQETQYF
cdr3_nt: TGTGCCAGCAGTGGGGGACTAGCGGAGTTGGGACAAGAGACCCAGTACTTC
d_call: TRBD2
v_call: TRBV2
j_call: TRBJ2-5
clone_size: NA

cdr3_aa: CAGDTGGANTEAFF
cdr3_nt: TGTGCCGGAGACACAGGGGGCGCGAACACTGAAGCTTTCTTT
d_call: TRBD1
v_call: TRBV6-1
j_call: TRBJ1-1
clone_size: NA

cdr3_aa: CASSFAGATNTEAFF
cdr3_nt: TGTGCCAGCAGCTTCGCCGGGGCCACGAACACTGAAGCTTTCTTT
d_call: NA
v_call: TRBV13
j_call: TRBJ1-1
clone_size: NA

cdr3_aa: CASSLRGELFF
cdr3_nt: TGTGCCAGCAGTTTACGGGGGGAGCTGTTTTTT
d_call: NA
v_call: TRBV27
j_call: TRBJ2-2
clone_size: NA

cdr3_aa: CASTVDGSRNEQFF
cdr3_nt: TGCGCCAGCACGGTTGACGGGTCCCGCAATGAGCAGTTCTTC
d_call: NA
v_call: TRBV5-1
j_call: TRBJ2-1
clone_size: NA

cdr3_aa: CASSLADGRSGANVLTF
cdr3_nt: TGTGCCAGCAGCTTGGCGGACGGACGCTCTGGGGCCAACGTCCTGACTTTC
d_call: NA
v_call: TRBV5-4
j_call: TRBJ2-6
clone_size: NA

cdr3_aa: CASSLGLAGGYNTYEQYF
cdr3_nt: TGTGCCAGCAGCTTAGGACTAGCGGGAGGCTACAACACCTACGAGCAGTACTTC
d_call: TRBD2
v_call: TRBV11-2
j_call: TRBJ2-7
clone_size: NA

cdr3_aa: CASSTQETLAKNIQYF
cdr3_nt: TGTGCCAGCAGTACACAGGAGACTCTAGCCAAAAACATTCAGTACTTC
d_call: NA
v_call: TRBV28
j_call: TRBJ2-4
clone_size: NA

cdr3_aa: CASSAHPLGSGRSSSYNEQFF
cdr3_nt: TGTGCCAGCAGCGCTCACCCCTTGGGGAGCGGGAGGTCCTCCTCCTACAATGAGCAGTTCTTC
d_call: TRBD2
v_call: TRBV9
j_call: TRBJ2-1
clone_size: NA

cdr3_aa: CSANSLRVVSNEQFF
cdr3_nt: TGCAGCGCTAACTCCCTCCGGGTGGTTTCGAATGAGCAGTTCTTC
d_call: NA
v_call: TRBV29-1
j_call: TRBJ2-1
clone_size: NA

cdr3_aa: CARMGPGQGEETQYF
cdr3_nt: TGTGCCAGAATGGGACCGGGACAGGGGGAGGAGACCCAGTACTTC
d_call: NA
v_call: TRBV21-1
j_call: TRBJ2-5
clone_size: NA

cdr3_aa: CASSLKQISSGNTIYF
cdr3_nt: TGCGCCAGCAGCTTAAAACAGATCAGCTCTGGAAACACCATATATTTT
d_call: NA
v_call: TRBV5-1
j_call: TRBJ1-3
clone_size: NA

cdr3_aa: CASSLTTTDTQYF
cdr3_nt: TGCGCCAGCAGCTTGACCACTACAGATACGCAGTATTTT
d_call: NA
v_call: TRBV5-1
j_call: TRBJ2-3
clone_size: NA

cdr3_aa: CASSFRQFRTDTQYF
cdr3_nt: TGTGCCAGCAGTTTCCGCCAATTCCGCACAGATACGCAGTATTTT
d_call: NA
v_call: TRBV27
j_call: TRBJ2-3
clone_size: NA

cdr3_aa: CASTGSAASSYEQYF
cdr3_nt: TGTGCCAGCACCGGTAGCGCCGCAAGCTCCTACGAGCAGTACTTC
d_call: NA
v_call: TRBV6-5
j_call: TRBJ2-7
clone_size: NA

cdr3_aa: CASRRTGGQNTEAFF
cdr3_nt: TGTGCCAGCCGAAGGACAGGGGGGCAGAACACTGAAGCTTTCTTT
d_call: TRBD1
v_call: TRBV9
j_call: TRBJ1-1
clone_size: NA

cdr3_aa: CASSQEGFSHNEQFF
cdr3_nt: TGCGCCAGCAGCCAAGAGGGATTCTCACACAATGAGCAGTTCTTC
d_call: NA
v_call: TRBV4-1
j_call: TRBJ2-1
clone_size: NA